The 19 T cell receptor beta chains in this list originate from one sample, sequenced in a study of cytomegalovirus exposure and HLA in healthy donors. The PCR contained 60 Vbeta and 13 Jbeta primers. Here immunoSEQ multiplex PCR was the method, and the copy in TCRdb shows in-frame clones only, minus some. The data hold 200,000 to 250,000 clones, with more than 75% observed a single time. Sequences were obtained from PBMCs. The receptors originated from a human donor in good health.

The CDR3 loop reads CASSQDRTSGPLEQFF. CDR3 sequence (DNA): TGTGCCAGCAGCCAAGATAGAACTAGCGGGCCCCTTGAGCAGTTCTTC. This sequence joins TRBV4-2 and TRBJ2-1, with TRBD2 matching over 9 bases. CDR3 length: 16 residues. Germline V gives CDR1 LGHNA, CDR2 YNFKEQ. The junction had 9 bases not matched to a gene; V was cut back by 0 bases and J by 9 bases.

The chain joins TRBV4-1 to TRBJ2-1, with 10 bases that match TRBD2. The length of the CDR3 is 22 residues. V lost 3 bases to trimming and J lost 0 bases; unmatched junction nucleotides: 20. CDR1 and CDR2 from the germline V gene are MGHRA and YSYEKL. CDR3 protein: CASSHEIPRWTSGTSSYNEQFF. CDR3 nucleotides: TGCGCCAGCAGCCACGAGATACCCCGCTGGACTAGCGGAACTAGCTCCTACAATGAGCAGTTCTTC.

The chain couples TRBV5-1 to TRBJ1-6; TRBD1 matches 9 bases. J gave up 9 bases and V 4 bases, and 8 bases lay outside the gene matches. The length of the CDR3 is 15 residues. Germline V lookup: CDR1 SGHRS, CDR2 YFSETQ. The CDR3 nucleotides are TGCGCCAGCAGCGAGGGACAGGGTGTGATTTCACCCCTCCACTTT. The encoded protein is CASSEGQGVISPLHF.

This clone has a handful of counts. This chain joins TRBV7-4 and TRBJ1-1; tentatively, D is TRBD1 (5 bases). V was cut by 5 bases and J by 6 bases, with 22 bases left in between. The germline V gene has CDR1 SGHVT and CDR2 SQSDAQ. The length of the CDR3 is 16 residues. The CDR3 spells CASSPKPAVGGAEAFF. The DNA of the CDR3 is TGTGCCAGCAGCCCTAAACCTGCCGTTGGGGGGGCTGAAGCTTTCTTT.

The V gene is TRBV25-1, the J gene TRBJ2-5, with 8 bases aligning to TRBD1. The germline V gene has CDR1 MGHDK and CDR2 SYGVNS. CDR3 length equals 13 residues. With 3 bases clipped from V and 4 bases from J, the junction kept 1 base outside the gene matches. The CDR3 is CASSETGAETQYF. For the CDR3, the DNA is TGTGCCAGCAGTGAGACAGGGGCAGAGACCCAGTACTTC. Looking up the rest from reference TRBV25-1 and TRBJ2-5 gives the full variable domain: EADIYQTPRYLVIGTGKKITLECSQTMGHDKMYWYQQDPGMELHLIHYSYGVNSTEKGDLSSESTVSRIRTEHFPLTLESARPSHTSQYLCASSETGAETQYFGPGTRLLVL.

The J gene is TRBJ2-3, the V gene TRBV21-1; the table gives TRBD1 as D, unverified against the DNA. TRBV21-1 is described as a pseudogene. The CDR3 is made up of 15 amino acids. The CDR3 region is CASSKRAGGTDTQYF. As DNA, the CDR3 is TGTGCCAGCAGCAAAAGAGCAGGGGGCACAGATACGCAGTATTTT.

CDR3 DNA: TGTGCCAGCAATGGGAACCGACAGGGAGCCTTCAAGCAGTACTTC. Translating gives CASNGNRQGAFKQYF. The rearrangement joins TRBV6-1 to TRBJ2-7; 7 bases are a match to TRBD1. The CDR3 loop spans 15 amino acids. Losses at the gene ends were 7 bases for V and 8 bases for J; bases not matched to a gene: 17. The germline V gene encodes CDR1 MNHNS and CDR2 SASEGT.

This clone has a single count. V usage is TRBV30 and J usage is TRBJ2-7; D remains unclear. Germline loops: CDR1 GTSNPN, CDR2 SVGIG (reference sequence). V was pared by 1 base and J by 3 bases, with 10 bases between. The CDR3 loop spans 13 amino acids. CDR3 in DNA: TGTGCCTGGAGTGACGAACAGTACTACGAGCAGTACTTC. Its protein product is CAWSDEQYYEQYF. Together with reference TRBV30 and TRBJ2-7, the CDR3 gives the full variable domain: SQTIHQWPATLVQPVGSPLSLECTVEGTSNPNLYWYRQAAGRGLQLLFYSVGIGQISSEVPQNLSASRPQDRQFILSSKKLLLSDSGFYLCAWSDEQYYEQYFGPGTRLTVT.

J is TRBJ2-7 and V is TRBV7-2, with 10 positions matching TRBD1. The ends lost 5 bases at V and 7 bases at J; junction bases unmatched: 11. The CDR3 sequence is 15 residues long. Germline CDR1 reads SGHTA; CDR2 reads FQGNSA. In DNA, the CDR3 is TGTGCCAGCAGCGGGGTGACAGGGGGCTTAGGGGAGCAGTACTTC. Protein product: CASSGVTGGLGEQYF.

The V gene is TRBV7-3, the J gene TRBJ2-2; a weak D match, TRBD1 (6 bases). The CDR3 consists of 14 residues. The V and J ends lost 5 bases and 1 base respectively, with 8 bases between them. Germline CDR1 reads SGHTA; CDR2 reads FQGTGA. CDR3 coding DNA: TGTGCCAGCAGCCTACAGGGGAACACCGGGGAGCTGTTTTTT. Translated, it gives CASSLQGNTGELFF.

The J gene is TRBJ2-4, the V gene TRBV28; maybe TRBD2 (6 bases). V lost 1 base, J lost 8 bases, and 9 bases lay in between. The CDR3 has 13 residues. Per the germline V gene, CDR1 is MDHEN and CDR2 is SYDVKM. The CDR3 region has the DNA TGTGCCAGCAGTTTATACGGGAGAGACATTCAGTACTTC. This translates into CASSLYGRDIQYF.

This rearrangement joins TRBV5-1 to TRBJ1-2; D remains ambiguous. This CDR3 region has 11 residues. Germline V gives CDR1 SGHRS, CDR2 YFSETQ. V dropped 4 bases and J dropped 7 bases, with 8 bases sitting between them. Written as DNA, the CDR3 is TGCGCCAGCAGCGGCATCGTTGGCTACACCTTC. Its translation: CASSGIVGYTF.

V is TRBV2 and J is TRBJ2-7; TRBD2 matches 10 bases. Germline lookup yields CDR1 SNHLY and CDR2 FYNNEI. The V segment lost 1 base and the J segment 4 bases; nucleotides outside the gene matches: 7. CDR3 length: 16 amino acids. The CDR3 protein is CASSEGTSGDLYEQYF. Here the CDR3 DNA reads TGTGCCAGCAGTGAAGGGACTAGCGGAGATCTATACGAGCAGTACTTC.

The chain is built from TRBV6-5 and TRBJ2-7; possibly TRBD2 for D (6 bases). V was shortened by 0 bases and J by 2 bases, with 11 bases between the two germline ends. The germline V gene encodes CDR1 MNHEY and CDR2 SVGAGI. This CDR3 has 15 amino acids. The CDR3 here is CASSYSGTLPYEQYF. The DNA of the CDR3 is TGTGCCAGCAGTTACTCCGGGACTCTACCCTACGAGCAGTACTTC.

The V gene is TRBV21-1, the J gene TRBJ2-5; no check of the table's D call, TRBD1, against the DNA was made. TRBV21-1 counts as a pseudogene. CDR3 length: 16 amino acids. The CDR3 loop reads CASSNQAGQGGETQYF. CDR3 bases: TGTGCCAGCAGCAATCAGGCGGGACAGGGAGGAGAGACCCAGTACTTC.

This clone was seen once. The rearrangement joins TRBV29-1 to TRBJ1-1; a possible D gene is TRBD1 (5 bases). Germline values: CDR1 SQVTM, CDR2 ANQGSEA. The CDR3 has 15 residues. V lost 3 bases and J lost 6, with 20 bases in between. The CDR3 loop is CSVDLFPSRGSEAFF. DNA for the CDR3: TGCAGCGTTGACCTGTTCCCGTCGCGGGGGTCTGAAGCTTTCTTT. Full variable domain (outside the CDR3, taken from reference TRBV29-1 and TRBJ1-1): SAVISQKPSRDICQRGTSLTIQCQVDSQVTMMFWYRQQPGQSLTLIATANQGSEATYESGFVIDKFPISRPNLTFSTLTVSNMSPEDSSIYLCSVDLFPSRGSEAFFGQGTRLTVV.

The genes are TRBV7-8 and TRBJ2-7, with D tentatively TRBD2 (5 bases). The CDR3 extends over 17 amino acids. The germline gives CDR1 SGHVS, CDR2 FQNEAQ. V gave up 5 bases and J gave up 7 bases, with 27 bases separating them. Here the CDR3 reads CASSTRTRLLSRGEQYF. The CDR3 nucleotides are TGTGCCAGCAGCACTCGGACCCGACTTTTGTCCCGAGGGGAGCAGTACTTC.

The chain joins TRBV19 to TRBJ1-5; D is uncertain. The CDR3 sequence is 15 residues long. Germline CDR1 is LNHDA and CDR2 is SQIVND (reference sequence). Trimming cost V 7 bases and J 1 base, with 14 bases left between them. The CDR3 reads CASKGQAGSNQPQHF. For the CDR3, the DNA is TGTGCCAGTAAAGGCCAAGCGGGAAGCAATCAGCCCCAGCATTTT.

This chain connects TRBV7-9 to TRBJ2-7, with 7 nucleotides matching TRBD1. Germline V gives CDR1 SEHNR, CDR2 FQNEAQ (reference sequence). The CDR3 totals 13 residues. J gave up 6 bases and V 3 bases, and 5 bases lay outside the gene matches. DNA for the CDR3: TGTGCCAGCAGCTTCCTCTACAGGGGCGAGCAGTACTTC. This codes for CASSFLYRGEQYF. Supplemented by reference TRBV7-9 and TRBJ2-7, the full variable domain reads DTGVSQNPRHKITKRGQNVTFRCDPISEHNRLYWYRQTLGQGPEFLTYFQNEAQLEKSRLLSDRFSAERPKGSFSTLEIQRTEQGDSAMYLCASSFLYRGEQYFGPGTRLTVT.